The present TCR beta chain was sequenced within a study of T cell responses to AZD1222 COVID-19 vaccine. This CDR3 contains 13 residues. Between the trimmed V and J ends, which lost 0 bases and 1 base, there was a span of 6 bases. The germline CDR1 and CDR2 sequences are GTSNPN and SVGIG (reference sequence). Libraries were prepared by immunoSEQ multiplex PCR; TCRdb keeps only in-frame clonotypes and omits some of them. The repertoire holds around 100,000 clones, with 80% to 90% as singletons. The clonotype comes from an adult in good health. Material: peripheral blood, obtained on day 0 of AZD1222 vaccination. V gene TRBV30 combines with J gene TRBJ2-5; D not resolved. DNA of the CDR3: TGTGCCTGGAGTGTACACATCCAAGAGACCCAGTACTTC. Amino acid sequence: CAWSVHIQETQYF.